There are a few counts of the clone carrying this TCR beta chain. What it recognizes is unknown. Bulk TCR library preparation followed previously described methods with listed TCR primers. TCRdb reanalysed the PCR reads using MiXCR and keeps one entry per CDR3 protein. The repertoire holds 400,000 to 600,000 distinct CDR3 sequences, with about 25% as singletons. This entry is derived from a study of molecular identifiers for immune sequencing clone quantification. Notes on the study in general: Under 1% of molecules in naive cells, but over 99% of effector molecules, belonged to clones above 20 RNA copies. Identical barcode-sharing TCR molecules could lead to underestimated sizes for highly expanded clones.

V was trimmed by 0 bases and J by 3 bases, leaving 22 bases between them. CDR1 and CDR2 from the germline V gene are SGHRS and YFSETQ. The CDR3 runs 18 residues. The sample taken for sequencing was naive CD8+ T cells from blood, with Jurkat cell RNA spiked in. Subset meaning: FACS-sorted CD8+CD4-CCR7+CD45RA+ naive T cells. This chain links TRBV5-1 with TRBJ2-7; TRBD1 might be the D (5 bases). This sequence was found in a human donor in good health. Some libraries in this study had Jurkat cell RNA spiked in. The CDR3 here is CASSLDGTGAPQNYEQYF. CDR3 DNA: TGCGCCAGCAGCTTGGATGGAACTGGGGCTCCACAAAACTACGAGCAGTACTTC.